This TCR beta chain was recorded in a study of tumor-infiltrating lymphocytes in primary liver carcinoma. Study background: The patients had histopathologically diagnosed primary liver carcinoma, and their disease was treated by surgical resection.

CDR1 and CDR2 from the germline V gene are WNHNN and SYGVQD (reference sequence). CDR3 length equals 14 residues. Remarks on this clonotype: Its specificity is not known. Its ends do not fully match the called genes, so a read error is possible.

A constant-region primer primed TCR beta cDNA synthesis from 400 to 600 ng of total RNA. Three nested multiplex PCR rounds, a slightly modified ARM-PCR method, built the TCR beta libraries. Investigators reported that the first two PCR rounds, at around 9 cycles each, used TRBV1-TRBV30 forward primers with a C-beta reverse primer. MiXCR was run by TCRdb on the multiplex PCR reads, yielding one entry per CDR3 protein. The sample shows under 200,000 distinct CDR3 sequences, about two thirds of them seen only once. Study-level points and caveats: In tumor-adjacent and tumor-blood pairs, overlap was lower than in tumor region pairs.

Extraction also yielded germline DNA, while blood RNA was obtained from unsorted whole blood. The specimen was peripheral blood. The chain carries TRBV10-1 and TRBJ2-2; a possible D gene is TRBD2 (6 bases). This receptor was taken from a woman in her sixties with primary liver carcinoma and hepatitis B virus infection. The CDR3 nucleotides read TGCGCCAGCCGTGAGACTAGGAAGGGTGGGGAACTGTTTTTT. As protein: CASRETRKGGELFF.